This TCR beta chain comes out of a study of technical replicates of blood from four donors. CDR3 length: 15 amino acids. Looked up from germline, CDR1 is ENHRY and CDR2 is SYGVKD. The ends lost 6 bases at V and 5 bases at J; junction bases unmatched: 3. Using immunoSEQ multiplex PCR, the repertoire was profiled, and TCRdb retains in-frame clones only, with some absent. The table has 80,000 to 100,000 clones, approximately 95% seen once. Specimen: T cells isolated from PBMCs. The V and J genes are TRBV10-3 and TRBJ1-6; 11 bases are shared with TRBD1. This TCR was sampled from a human donor in good health. CDR3 region: CAIRDRGQDNSPLHF. The DNA of the CDR3 is TGTGCCATCAGGGACAGGGGGCAAGATAATTCACCCCTCCACTTT.